These 32 T cell receptor beta chains originate from one sample sequenced in a study of Ad26.COV2.S vaccination and SARS-CoV-2 variants. The table came from immunoSEQ multiplex PCR; TCRdb's copy has only in-frame clones and leaves some out. The repertoire holds a few hundred thousand clones, about four fifths seen once, with almost 7.5% in the top ten. Treatment indicated: about 20 received Ad26.COV2.S at low or high dose, single or two shots; about 5 received placebo; per-sample allocation not given. Sampling was performed 63 days after the first vaccine or placebo injection. The sequences come from peripheral blood, collected in a trial of Ad26.COV2.S vaccine versus placebo. The receptor set was obtained from a person between 18 and 60 years old who received the Ad26.COV2.S COVID-19 vaccine or a placebo.

The rearrangement uses TRBV5-4 and TRBJ2-5, with TRBD2 matching over 9 bases. The CDR3 runs 16 residues. Unmatched junction bases numbered 8, after V lost 4 bases and J lost 1 base. Germline lookup yields CDR1 SGHNT and CDR2 YYREEE (reference sequence). The CDR3, as DNA: TGTGCCAGCAGCCGGTCCCCTAGCGGGGTCCAAGAGACCCAGTACTTC. Protein: CASSRSPSGVQETQYF.

The CDR3 loop reads CASSETAQGSGYTF. CDR3 DNA sequence: TGTGCCAGCAGTGAAACAGCACAGGGAAGCGGCTACACCTTC. The rearrangement joins TRBV6-1 to TRBJ1-2, with a weak D call TRBD1 (6 bases). Trimming took 2 bases from V and 8 from J, leaving 15 bases between them. CDR1 and CDR2 (germline): MNHNS, SASEGT. This CDR3 comprises 14 residues.

The CDR3 DNA sequence: TGCGCCAGCAGCCAAGGCACAGGGGGACTGAATTCACCCCTCCACTTT. Amino acids: CASSQGTGGLNSPLHF. The rearrangement uses TRBV4-3 and TRBJ1-6, with TRBD1 matching over 8 bases. With 1 base clipped from V and 7 bases from J, the junction kept 6 bases outside the gene matches. The CDR3 totals 16 residues. The germline V gene encodes CDR1 LGHNA and CDR2 YSLEER.

The V gene is TRBV2, the J gene TRBJ2-5, with 9 nucleotides matching TRBD1. The CDR3 runs to 14 residues. Germline V gene lookup returns CDR1 SNHLY and CDR2 FYNNEI. The CDR3 nucleotides are TGTGCTACCTCCCTGGACAGGGGTTCCTTGGCCCAGTACTTC. Translation: CATSLDRGSLAQYF.

The chain has TRBV7-8 and TRBJ1-2; TRBD1 matches at 9 bases. Germline V lookup: CDR1 SGHVS, CDR2 FQNEAQ. The CDR3 loop spans 17 amino acids. Germline trimming cut 0 bases from V and 2 bases from J; bases unmatched to any gene: 7. CDR3 loop: CASSLARGQGKNYGYTF. The DNA of the CDR3 is TGTGCCAGCAGCTTAGCTCGGGGACAGGGAAAGAACTATGGCTACACCTTC.

This clone came up a few times. Other DNA sequences in this specimen translate into the identical CDR3. V and J are TRBV5-1 and TRBJ1-1; D is ambiguous. Germline V gives CDR1 SGHRS, CDR2 YFSETQ. V gave up 2 bases and J gave up 2 bases, with 7 bases separating them. This CDR3 is 13 amino acids long. CDR3 sequence: CASSFGGNTEAFF. The DNA of the CDR3 is TGCGCCAGCAGCTTCGGCGGTAACACTGAAGCTTTCTTT.

The J gene is TRBJ2-1, the V gene TRBV20-1, with D hard to call. Germline V CDR1 and CDR2: DFQATT, SNEGSKA (reference sequence). V was clipped by 5 bases and J by 15 bases, with 11 bases between them. The CDR3 is 9 amino acids. The CDR3 loop reads CSAFPSLFF. CDR3 nucleotides: TGCAGTGCTTTTCCCTCGCTGTTCTTC.

The chain uses TRBV21-1 and TRBJ2-7; the table's D call, TRBD1, has no DNA check behind it. TRBV21-1 is a recognized pseudogene. The CDR3 sequence is 15 residues long. The DNA of the CDR3 is TGTGCCAGCATCGCCGACAGGGGGCTCTCCTACGAGCAGTACTTC. This codes for CASIADRGLSYEQYF.

V and J are TRBV30 and TRBJ1-1; possibly TRBD1 for D (5 bases). The CDR3 is 12 residues long. In germline, CDR1 is GTSNPN, CDR2 SVGIG (reference sequence). Trimming took off 2 bases at V and 12 bases at J, with 16 bases between the two ends. The CDR3 region has the DNA TGTGCCTGGAGTCTCCCGGGGGTGAAAACTTTCTTT. Translated, it gives CAWSLPGVKTFF.

The chain links TRBV9 to TRBJ1-1; tentative D call: TRBD1 (6 bases). Germline V gene lookup returns CDR1 SGDLS and CDR2 YYNGEE. Trimming cost V 0 bases and J 1 base, with 13 bases left between them. The CDR3 length is 16 residues. This CDR3 reads CASSVEPGVANTEAFF. CDR3 nucleotides: TGTGCCAGCAGCGTAGAACCAGGGGTGGCGAACACTGAAGCTTTCTTT.

The chain employs TRBV7-2 and TRBJ1-3; D is unclear. CDR1 and CDR2 (germline): SGHTA, FQGNSA. Deletions cut 1 base from V and 2 bases from J, with 6 bases between. The CDR3 length is 14 residues. CDR3 protein: CASSLGAAGNTIYF. DNA for the CDR3: TGTGCCAGCAGCTTAGGGGCGGCTGGAAACACCATATATTTT. Variable domain in full (rest from reference TRBV7-2 and TRBJ1-3): GAGVSQSPSNKVTEKGKDVELRCDPISGHTALYWYRQSLGQGLEFLIYFQGNSAPDKSGLPSDRFSAERTGGSVSTLTIQRTQQEDSAVYLCASSLGAAGNTIYFGEGSWLTVV.

The J gene is TRBJ2-7, the V gene TRBV12-3 or TRBV12-4, with D uncertain. The CDR3 runs to 13 residues. Trimming left V 2 bases short and J 4 bases short, with 9 bases between. CDR3 in DNA: TGTGCCAGCAGTTTAACCCCCGGTTACGAGCAGTACTTC. Residues: CASSLTPGYEQYF.

A single count supports this clone. This rearrangement joins TRBV18 to TRBJ2-1; 7 bases are shared with TRBD1. Unmatched junction bases numbered 5, after V lost 5 bases and J lost 1 base. The CDR3 runs 15 residues. Germline V gene data show CDR1 as KGHSH and CDR2 as LQKENI. CDR3 region: CASSNTGVSYNEQFF. The CDR3 DNA reads TGTGCCAGCTCAAACACAGGGGTGTCCTACAATGAGCAGTTCTTC.

This clone turned up a few times. This chain uses TRBV5-8 with TRBJ2-7; no definite D call. V was clipped by 0 bases and J by 1 base, with 5 bases between them. Germline V gives CDR1 SGHTS, CDR2 YDEGEE. There are 13 residues in the CDR3. The CDR3 region has the DNA TGTGCCAGCAGCTTGGAGCAGTCCTACGAGCAGTACTTC. Translating gives CASSLEQSYEQYF. Looking up the rest from reference TRBV5-8 and TRBJ2-7 gives the full variable domain: EAGVTQSPTHLIKTRGQQATLRCSPISGHTSVYWYQQALGLGLQFLLWYDEGEERNRGNFPPRFSGRQFPNYSSELNVNALELEDSALYLCASSLEQSYEQYFGPGTRLTVT.

V usage is TRBV11-2 and J usage is TRBJ1-3; perhaps TRBD1 as D (5 bases). Germline assignment: CDR1 SGHAT and CDR2 FQNNGV. V was clipped by 7 bases and J by 5 bases, with 18 bases between them. This CDR3 region has 15 residues. CDR3 loop: CASTPSRAGRNTIYF. For the CDR3, the DNA is TGTGCCAGCACCCCCTCCCGGGCAGGGAGAAACACCATATATTTT.

This clone was observed many times. The V gene is TRBV3-1 (or the pseudogene TRBV3-2), the J gene TRBJ2-3; no firm D call. The V end lost 5 bases, the J end lost 5 bases, and 8 bases lay between the germline ends. This CDR3 has 12 residues. The germline CDR1 and CDR2 sequences are LGHDT and YNNKEL (reference sequence). In nucleotides, the CDR3 is TGTGCCAGCAGCGCCCCTGGAGATACGCAGTATTTT. Protein sequence: CASSAPGDTQYF.

CDR3 DNA sequence: TGTGCCAGCAGTTACTCAACGGCTAATGAAAAACTGTTTTTT. It translates to CASSYSTANEKLFF. The chain combines TRBV6-2 or TRBV6-3 with TRBJ1-4; unclear D gene. The germline gives CDR1 MNHEY, CDR2 SVGEGT. The CDR3 length is 14 residues. V dropped 0 bases and J dropped 3 bases, with 5 bases sitting between them.

This clone was picked up one time. V and J are TRBV25-1 and TRBJ1-1; D call uncertain. V shed 6 bases and J shed 5 bases, with 16 bases lying between them. CDR1 MGHDK and CDR2 SYGVNS come from the germline V gene. This CDR3 spans 14 amino acids. In DNA form, the CDR3 reads TGTGCCAGCAGGGGAGAGGGCGGTCATACTGAAGCTTTCTTT. It is translated as CASRGEGGHTEAFF.

The chain combines TRBV5-1 with TRBJ1-6; possibly TRBD1 for D (6 bases). Trimming removed 3 bases from V and 7 bases from J, with 11 bases in between. The CDR3 length is 14 residues. CDR1 SGHRS and CDR2 YFSETQ come from the germline V gene. CDR3 sequence reads: CASSSQGGNSPLHF. The CDR3 nucleotides read TGCGCCAGCAGCTCACAGGGAGGGAATTCACCCCTCCACTTT. Together with reference TRBV5-1 and TRBJ1-6, the CDR3 gives the full variable domain: KAGVTQTPRYLIKTRGQQVTLSCSPISGHRSVSWYQQTPGQGLQFLFEYFSETQRNKGNFPGRFSGRQFSNSRSEMNVSTLELGDSALYLCASSSQGGNSPLHFGNGTRLTVT.

This clone was detected only a few times. This rearrangement joins TRBV3-1 (or the pseudogene TRBV3-2) to TRBJ1-3, with unresolved D. The CDR3 length is 15 residues. CDR1 is LGHDT and CDR2 is YNNKEL in the germline V gene (reference sequence). V shed 1 base and J shed 0 bases, with 7 bases lying between them. The CDR3 reads CASSQAGDSGNTIYF. Written as DNA, the CDR3 is TGTGCCAGCAGCCAAGCAGGCGACTCTGGAAACACCATATATTTT.

This sequence joins TRBV6-6 and TRBJ1-3; D not resolved. Germline values: CDR1 MNHNY, CDR2 SVGAGI (reference sequence). V gave up 6 bases and J gave up 2 bases, with 8 bases separating them. CDR3 length: 13 residues. CDR3 sequence reads: CASRQIPGNTIYF. The CDR3 region has the DNA TGTGCCAGCAGGCAAATACCTGGAAACACCATATATTTT.

V usage is TRBV4-2 and J usage is TRBJ2-1; 7 nucleotides line up with TRBD2. Per the germline V gene, CDR1 is LGHNA and CDR2 is YNFKEQ. The junction had 8 bases not matched to a gene; V was cut back by 3 bases and J by 3 bases. The CDR3 has 16 amino acids. The CDR3 spells CASSHQGSGGYNEQFF. In DNA, the CDR3 is TGTGCCAGCAGCCACCAAGGTTCGGGGGGCTACAATGAGCAGTTCTTC.

A single count supports this clone. The V call is TRBV5-4, the J call TRBJ2-7; a weak D match, TRBD2 (6 bases). This CDR3 contains 14 residues. V gave up 5 bases and J gave up 7 bases, with 19 bases separating them. Germline V gives CDR1 SGHNT, CDR2 YYREEE (reference sequence). The CDR3 DNA is TGTGCCAGCAGTGGGGGGAGAGGAGTGGGTGAGCAGTACTTC. Translated: CASSGGRGVGEQYF.

V gene TRBV21-1 combines with J gene TRBJ1-1. TRBV21-1 has pseudogene status. The CDR3 spans 13 residues. The CDR3 DNA follows: TGTGCCAGCAGCAGGTCTTGGGGAACTGAAGCTTTCTTT. Translating gives CASSRSWGTEAFF.

The chain links TRBV18 to TRBJ1-1; TRBD1 might be the D (5 bases). The germline V gene encodes CDR1 KGHSH and CDR2 LQKENI. The CDR3 totals 14 residues. Trimming left V 2 bases short and J 6 bases short, with 13 bases between. This CDR3 is CASSPFRGGAEAFF. The CDR3 DNA sequence: TGTGCCAGCTCACCATTTCGGGGGGGGGCTGAAGCTTTCTTT. Complete variable domain (other parts from reference TRBV18 and TRBJ1-1): NAGVMQNPRHLVRRRGQEARLRCSPMKGHSHVYWYRQLPEEGLKFMVYLQKENIIDESGMPKERFSAEFPKEGPSILRIQQVVRGDSAAYFCASSPFRGGAEAFFGQGTRLTVV.

This chain connects TRBV11-2 to TRBJ2-1; maybe TRBD2 (6 bases). CDR3 length: 15 residues. In germline, CDR1 is SGHAT, CDR2 FQNNGV. Trimming removed 5 bases from V and 0 bases from J, with 11 bases in between. CDR3 sequence reads: CASSPSVSSYNEQFF. CDR3 bases: TGTGCCAGCAGCCCTAGCGTAAGCTCCTACAATGAGCAGTTCTTC.

The V call is TRBV5-6, the J call TRBJ2-3, with D unresolved. CDR3 length: 16 residues. The V gene lost 2 bases and the J gene lost 0 bases, with 13 bases spanning the gap. The germline CDR1 and CDR2 sequences are SGHDT and YYEEEE. DNA for the CDR3: TGTGCCAGCAGCTTCTCAGCGATCGGGAGCACAGATACGCAGTATTTT. It yields the protein CASSFSAIGSTDTQYF.

CDR3 region: CATSDYRGGETQYF. In DNA form, the CDR3 reads TGTGCCACCAGTGATTACAGGGGCGGTGAGACCCAGTACTTC. This chain uses TRBV24-1 with TRBJ2-5; 7 positions agree with TRBD1. The CDR3 runs to 14 residues. Germline V gene lookup returns CDR1 KGHDR and CDR2 SFDVKD. The V segment lost 2 bases and the J segment 5 bases; nucleotides outside the gene matches: 4.

This clone was observed a handful of times. V gene TRBV4-1 combines with J gene TRBJ1-3; TRBD1 matches at 7 bases. Trimming at V came to 3 bases and at J to 0 bases, leaving 5 bases not matched to a gene. Germline V gene lookup returns CDR1 MGHRA and CDR2 YSYEKL. The CDR3 covers 16 residues. DNA for the CDR3: TGCGCCAGCAGCCAGCAGACAGGGTCCTCTGGAAACACCATATATTTT. It yields the protein CASSQQTGSSGNTIYF.

The chain links TRBV4-3 to TRBJ2-1; 8 nucleotides line up with TRBD2. CDR1 is LGHNA and CDR2 is YSLEER in the germline V gene. The CDR3 is 15 amino acids. V gave up 4 bases and J gave up 3 bases; unmatched junction bases: 5. The CDR3 DNA sequence: TGCGCCAGCAGCCCGAGCGGGGGCCTCTACAATGAGCAGTTCTTC. This translates into CASSPSGGLYNEQFF.

This clone was counted once. The rearrangement uses TRBV5-1 and TRBJ2-1; 10 bases are shared with TRBD2. Germline V gene lookup returns CDR1 SGHRS and CDR2 YFSETQ. The CDR3 is 16 amino acids. After removal of 2 bases from V and 4 bases from J, the junction contained 6 bases not matched to a gene. The CDR3 loop reads CASSLGLAELYNEQFF. The CDR3 DNA reads TGCGCCAGCAGCTTAGGACTAGCGGAGCTATACAATGAGCAGTTCTTC.

The CDR3 protein is CASSLLAGGPEEQYF. CDR3 DNA sequence: TGTGCCAGCAGCTTATTGGCGGGGGGGCCGGAGGAGCAGTACTTC. The chain joins TRBV13 to TRBJ2-7; TRBD2 aligns across 9 bases. CDR3 length: 15 amino acids. CDR1 is PRHDT and CDR2 is FYEKMQ in the germline V gene (reference sequence). Losses at the gene ends were 2 bases for V and 7 bases for J; bases not matched to a gene: 9.